The clone carrying this T cell receptor (beta chain) was recorded at least ten times. Its antigen remains unidentified. The record originates from a study of metastatic and nonmetastatic thyroid tumors. Overall study: Repertoires from blood and tumor or nodule tissue of malignant and benign thyroid patients were compared. Study-wide results and caveats: It was reported that TCR beta diversity was significantly higher in malignant thyroid tumors than benign nodules, in blood and tumor.

All patients reached thyroid surgery having received no treatment beforehand. As originally analysed: Researchers built a distant-metastasis classifier for papillary thyroid cancer that drew on CDR3 differences across clinicopathological groups. TCRdb re-called clones from the PCR reads using MiXCR. The V and J calls shown here were made by TCRdb, not taken from the authors' results. The table includes about 45,000 clones, roughly 4% detected once. The CDR3 runs to 13 residues. Looked up from germline, CDR1 is KGHSH and CDR2 is LQKENI. V shed 4 bases and J shed 3 bases, with 10 bases lying between them.

The sample was blood. This TCR came from a female donor with papillary thyroid cancer or a benign thyroid nodule (not recorded which). Some clones in this sample may be carry-over from other donors' samples. V is TRBV18 and J is TRBJ2-7; D is unclear. The CDR3 loop reads CASSLVPDYEQYF. The CDR3 nucleotides read TGTGCCAGCTCACTCGTTCCGGACTACGAGCAGTACTTC.